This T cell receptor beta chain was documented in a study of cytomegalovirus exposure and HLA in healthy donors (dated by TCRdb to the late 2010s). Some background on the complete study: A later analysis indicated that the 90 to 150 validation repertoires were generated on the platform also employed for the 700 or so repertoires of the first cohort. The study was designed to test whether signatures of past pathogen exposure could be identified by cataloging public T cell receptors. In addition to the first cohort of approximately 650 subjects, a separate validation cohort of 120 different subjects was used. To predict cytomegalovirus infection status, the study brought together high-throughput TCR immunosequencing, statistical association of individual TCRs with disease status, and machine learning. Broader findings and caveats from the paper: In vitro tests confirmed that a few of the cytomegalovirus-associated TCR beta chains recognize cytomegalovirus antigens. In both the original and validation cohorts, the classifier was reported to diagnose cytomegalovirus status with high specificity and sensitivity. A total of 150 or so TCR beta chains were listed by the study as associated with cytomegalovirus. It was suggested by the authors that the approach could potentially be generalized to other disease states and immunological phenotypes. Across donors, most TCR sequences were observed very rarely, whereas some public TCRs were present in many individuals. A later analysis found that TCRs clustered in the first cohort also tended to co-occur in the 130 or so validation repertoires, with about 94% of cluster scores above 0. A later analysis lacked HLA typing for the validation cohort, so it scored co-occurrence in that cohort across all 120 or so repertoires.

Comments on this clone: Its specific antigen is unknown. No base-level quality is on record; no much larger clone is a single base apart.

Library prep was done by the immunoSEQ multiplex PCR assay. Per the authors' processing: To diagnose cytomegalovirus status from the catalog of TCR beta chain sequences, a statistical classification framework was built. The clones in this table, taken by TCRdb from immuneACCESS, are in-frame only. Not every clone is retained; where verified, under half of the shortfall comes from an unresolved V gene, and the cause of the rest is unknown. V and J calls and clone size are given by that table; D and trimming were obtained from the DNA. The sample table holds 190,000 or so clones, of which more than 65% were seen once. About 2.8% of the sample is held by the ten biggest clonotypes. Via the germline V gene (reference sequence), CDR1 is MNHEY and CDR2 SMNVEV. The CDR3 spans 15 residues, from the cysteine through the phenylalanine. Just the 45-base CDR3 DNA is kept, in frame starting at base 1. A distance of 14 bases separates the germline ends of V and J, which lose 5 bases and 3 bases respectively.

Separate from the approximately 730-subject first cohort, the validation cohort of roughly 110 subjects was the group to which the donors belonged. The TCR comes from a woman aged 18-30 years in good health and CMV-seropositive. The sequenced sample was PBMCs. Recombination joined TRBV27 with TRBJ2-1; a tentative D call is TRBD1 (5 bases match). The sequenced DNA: TGTGCCAGCAGTGCCAGCGAAGGACACTACAATGAGCAGTTCTTC. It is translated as CASSASEGHYNEQFF.